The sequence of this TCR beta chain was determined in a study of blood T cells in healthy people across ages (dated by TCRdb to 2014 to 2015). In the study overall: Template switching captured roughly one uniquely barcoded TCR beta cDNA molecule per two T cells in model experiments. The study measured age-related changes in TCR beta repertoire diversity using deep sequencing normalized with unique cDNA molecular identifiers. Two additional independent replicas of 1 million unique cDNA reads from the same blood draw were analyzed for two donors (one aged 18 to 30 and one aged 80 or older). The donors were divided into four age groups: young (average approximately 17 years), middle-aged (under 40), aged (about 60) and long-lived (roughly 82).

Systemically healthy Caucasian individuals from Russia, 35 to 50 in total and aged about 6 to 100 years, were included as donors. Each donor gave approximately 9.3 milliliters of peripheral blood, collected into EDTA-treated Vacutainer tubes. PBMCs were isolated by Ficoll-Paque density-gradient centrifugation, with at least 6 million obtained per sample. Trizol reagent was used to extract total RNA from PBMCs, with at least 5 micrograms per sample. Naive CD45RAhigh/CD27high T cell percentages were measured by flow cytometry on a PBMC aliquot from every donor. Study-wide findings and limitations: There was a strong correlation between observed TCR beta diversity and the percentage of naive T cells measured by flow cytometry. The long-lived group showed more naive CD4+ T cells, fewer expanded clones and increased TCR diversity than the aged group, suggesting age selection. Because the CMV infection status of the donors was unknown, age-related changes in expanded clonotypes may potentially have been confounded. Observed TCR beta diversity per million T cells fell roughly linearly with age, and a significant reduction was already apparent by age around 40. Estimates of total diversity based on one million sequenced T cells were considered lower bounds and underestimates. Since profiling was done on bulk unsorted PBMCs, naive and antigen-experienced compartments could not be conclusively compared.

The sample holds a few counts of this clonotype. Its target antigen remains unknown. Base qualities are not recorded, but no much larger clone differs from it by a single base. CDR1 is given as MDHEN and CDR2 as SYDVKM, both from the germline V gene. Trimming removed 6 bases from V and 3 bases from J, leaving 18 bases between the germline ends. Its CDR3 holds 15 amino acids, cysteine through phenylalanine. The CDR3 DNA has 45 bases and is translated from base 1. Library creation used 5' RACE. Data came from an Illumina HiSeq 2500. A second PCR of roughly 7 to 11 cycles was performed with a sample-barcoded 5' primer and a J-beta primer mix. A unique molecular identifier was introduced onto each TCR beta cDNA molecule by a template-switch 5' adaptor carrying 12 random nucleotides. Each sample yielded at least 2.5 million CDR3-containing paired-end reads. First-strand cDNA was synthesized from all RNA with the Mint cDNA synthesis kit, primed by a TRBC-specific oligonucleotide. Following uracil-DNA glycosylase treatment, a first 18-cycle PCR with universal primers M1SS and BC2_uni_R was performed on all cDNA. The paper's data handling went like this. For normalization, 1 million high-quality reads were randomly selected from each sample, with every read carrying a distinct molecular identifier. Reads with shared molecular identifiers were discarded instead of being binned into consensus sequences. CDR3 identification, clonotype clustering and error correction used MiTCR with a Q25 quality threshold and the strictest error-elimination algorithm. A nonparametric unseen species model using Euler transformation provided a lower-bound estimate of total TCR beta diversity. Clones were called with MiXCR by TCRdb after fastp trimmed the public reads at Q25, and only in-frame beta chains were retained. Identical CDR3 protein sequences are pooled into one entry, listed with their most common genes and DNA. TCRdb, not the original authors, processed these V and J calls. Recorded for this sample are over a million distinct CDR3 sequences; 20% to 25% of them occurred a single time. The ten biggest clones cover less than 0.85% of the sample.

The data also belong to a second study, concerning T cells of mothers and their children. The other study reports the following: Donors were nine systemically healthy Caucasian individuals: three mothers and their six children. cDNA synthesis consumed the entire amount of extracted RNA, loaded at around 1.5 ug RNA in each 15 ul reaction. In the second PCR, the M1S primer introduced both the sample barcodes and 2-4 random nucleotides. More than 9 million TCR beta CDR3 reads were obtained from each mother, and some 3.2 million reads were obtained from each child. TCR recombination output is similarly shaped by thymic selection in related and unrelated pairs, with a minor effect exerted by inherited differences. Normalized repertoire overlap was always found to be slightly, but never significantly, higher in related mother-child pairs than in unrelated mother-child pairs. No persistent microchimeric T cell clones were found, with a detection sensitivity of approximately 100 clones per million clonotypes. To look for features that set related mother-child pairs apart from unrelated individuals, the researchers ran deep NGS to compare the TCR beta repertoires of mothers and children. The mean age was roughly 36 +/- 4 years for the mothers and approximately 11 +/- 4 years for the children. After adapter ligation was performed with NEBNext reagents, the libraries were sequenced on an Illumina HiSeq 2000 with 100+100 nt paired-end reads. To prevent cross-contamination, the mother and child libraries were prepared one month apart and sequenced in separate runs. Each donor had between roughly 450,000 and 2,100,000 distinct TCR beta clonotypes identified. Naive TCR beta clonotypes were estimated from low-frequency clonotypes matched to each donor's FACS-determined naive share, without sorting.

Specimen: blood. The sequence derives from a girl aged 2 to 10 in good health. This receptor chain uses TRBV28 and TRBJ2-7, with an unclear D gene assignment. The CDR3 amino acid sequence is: CASSDGPGSFYEQYF. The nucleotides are TGTGCCAGCAGCGATGGGCCCGGGTCCTTCTACGAGCAGTACTTC.